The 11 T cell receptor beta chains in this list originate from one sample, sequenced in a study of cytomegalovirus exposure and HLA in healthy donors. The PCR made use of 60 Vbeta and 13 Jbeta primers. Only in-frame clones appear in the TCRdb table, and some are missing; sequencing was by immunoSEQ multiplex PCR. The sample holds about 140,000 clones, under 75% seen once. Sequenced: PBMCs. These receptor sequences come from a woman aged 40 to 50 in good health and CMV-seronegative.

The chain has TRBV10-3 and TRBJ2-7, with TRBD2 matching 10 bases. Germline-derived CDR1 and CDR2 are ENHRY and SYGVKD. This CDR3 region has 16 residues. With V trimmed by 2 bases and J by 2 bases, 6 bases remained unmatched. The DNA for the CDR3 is TGTGCCATCAGTGAGCACGCTAGCGGGGGAACCTACGAGCAGTACTTC. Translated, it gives CAISEHASGGTYEQYF.

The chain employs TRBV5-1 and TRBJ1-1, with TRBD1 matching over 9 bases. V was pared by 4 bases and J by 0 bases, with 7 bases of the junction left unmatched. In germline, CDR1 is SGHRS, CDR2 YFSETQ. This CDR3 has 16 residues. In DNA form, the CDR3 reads TGCGCCAGCAGCCGGGGACAGGGAGGGATGAACACTGAAGCTTTCTTT. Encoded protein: CASSRGQGGMNTEAFF.

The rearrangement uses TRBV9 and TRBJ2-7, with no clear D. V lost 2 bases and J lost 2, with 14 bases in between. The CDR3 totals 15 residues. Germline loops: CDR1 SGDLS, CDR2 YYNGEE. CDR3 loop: CASSVSAAKAYEQYF. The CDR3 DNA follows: TGTGCCAGCAGCGTCAGCGCGGCGAAGGCCTACGAGCAGTACTTC.

The CDR3: CASRDGLVSGELFF. CDR3 DNA sequence: TGTGCCAGCAGGGATGGACTAGTCTCCGGGGAGCTGTTTTTT. This chain links TRBV2 with TRBJ2-2; 7 nucleotides line up with TRBD2. CDR1 is SNHLY and CDR2 is FYNNEI in the germline V gene. The CDR3 spans 14 residues. After removal of 6 bases from V and 6 bases from J, the junction contained 7 bases not matched to a gene.

The CDR3 DNA reads as TGCGCCAGCAGCCCAACAGGGCTAGCGGGGGGGAGGGAGCAGTTCTTC. As protein: CASSPTGLAGGREQFF. V is TRBV4-1 and J is TRBJ2-1; 12 nucleotides align to TRBD2. The CDR3 covers 16 residues. Germline V gene lookup returns CDR1 MGHRA and CDR2 YSYEKL. After removal of 4 bases from V and 10 bases from J, the junction contained 11 bases not matched to a gene.

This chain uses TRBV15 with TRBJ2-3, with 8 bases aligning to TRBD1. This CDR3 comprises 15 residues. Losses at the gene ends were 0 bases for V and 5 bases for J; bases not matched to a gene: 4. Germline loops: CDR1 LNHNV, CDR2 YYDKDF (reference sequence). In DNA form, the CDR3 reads TGTGCCACCAGCAGAGACAGGGGGCCTGGAGATACGCAGTATTTT. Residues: CATSRDRGPGDTQYF. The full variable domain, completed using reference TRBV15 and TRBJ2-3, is DAMVIQNPRYQVTQFGKPVTLSCSQTLNHNVMYWYQQKSSQAPKLLFHYYDKDFNNEADTPDNFQSRRPNTSFCFLDIRSPGLGDTAMYLCATSRDRGPGDTQYFGPGTRLTVL.

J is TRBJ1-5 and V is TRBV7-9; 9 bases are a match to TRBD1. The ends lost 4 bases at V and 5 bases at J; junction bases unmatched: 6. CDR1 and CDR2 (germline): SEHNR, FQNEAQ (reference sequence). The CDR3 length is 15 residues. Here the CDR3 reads CASSSTGGKDQPQHF. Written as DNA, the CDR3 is TGTGCCAGCAGCTCGACAGGGGGGAAGGATCAGCCCCAGCATTTT.

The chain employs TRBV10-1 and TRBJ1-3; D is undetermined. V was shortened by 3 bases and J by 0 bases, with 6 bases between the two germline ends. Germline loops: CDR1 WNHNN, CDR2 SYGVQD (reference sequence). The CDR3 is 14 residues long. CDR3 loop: CASSDGSSGNTIYF. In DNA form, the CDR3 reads TGCGCCAGCAGTGACGGGAGCTCTGGAAACACCATATATTTT.

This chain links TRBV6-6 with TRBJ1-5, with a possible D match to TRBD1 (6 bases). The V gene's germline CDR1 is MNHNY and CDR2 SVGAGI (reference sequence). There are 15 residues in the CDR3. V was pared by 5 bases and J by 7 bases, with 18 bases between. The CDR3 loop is CASSPDRGGQQPQHF. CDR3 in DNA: TGTGCCAGCAGTCCCGACCGTGGGGGCCAGCAGCCCCAGCATTTT.

Here the CDR3 DNA reads TGTGCCAGCAGTGATCGAACAGGGGCAGGTCAGCCCCAGCATTTT. As protein: CASSDRTGAGQPQHF. This chain connects TRBV6-1 to TRBJ1-5; 7 bases fit TRBD1. The J segment lost 6 bases and the V segment lost 3 bases, leaving 8 bases of the junction unmatched. Germline V gene sequence: CDR1 MNHNS, CDR2 SASEGT. This CDR3 spans 15 amino acids.

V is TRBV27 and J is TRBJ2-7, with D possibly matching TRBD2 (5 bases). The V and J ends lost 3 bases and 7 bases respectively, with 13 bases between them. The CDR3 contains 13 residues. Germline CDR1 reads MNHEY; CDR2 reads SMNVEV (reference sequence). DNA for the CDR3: TGTGCCAGCAGTTTCGCGGGTTCCCGAGAGCAGTACTTC. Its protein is CASSFAGSREQYF.